This T cell receptor beta chain was obtained from a study of vaccination effects on CD4 cells after COVID-19. Study in general: Sampling occurred a median 72 days post second dose, range 14 to 241.

Study-wide results and caveats: Just 1 of 255 vaccine-induced clones in healthy recipients was cross-reactive.

Sequencing in the ViraFEST assay came after antigen-specific CD4+ T cells had been expanded with viral peptide pools, which were used to stimulate PBMC. After less than 11 days in culture, the CD4+ T cells were isolated. The cohort was immunized with two doses of either the BNT162b2 or mRNA-1273 vaccine. The study found no prior SARS-CoV-2 infection in the vaccine recipients, who tested negative for nucleocapsid antibodies. Fewer than 2.5 million PBMC were seeded per well and grown in the presence of 10 IU/ml IL-2 and 8.5 to 10 ug/ml peptides. Measured with immunoSEQ multiplex PCR; TCRdb has only the in-frame clones, and not every one. The sample lists 75,000 or so clones; under 80% were seen once. In regard to this clone: As yet, its antigen is unknown.

V was shortened by 3 bases and J by 3 bases, with 12 bases between the two germline ends. The CDR3 has 15 residues. CDR1 and CDR2 (germline): SGDLS, YYNGEE. The V gene is TRBV9, the J gene TRBJ2-2, with D perhaps TRBD1 or TRBD2 (5 bases each). Sequences were derived from CD4+ T cells from PBMCs cultured with HCoV-OC43 spike peptides, sampled after COVID-19 vaccination. Described subset: HCoV-OC43 spike overlapping peptide pool stimulation. This receptor was taken from a human donor who received a COVID-19 vaccine. CDR3 loop: CASSGTGTYTGELFF. CDR3 nucleotides: TGTGCCAGCAGCGGAACCGGGACCTACACCGGGGAGCTGTTTTTT.